One and the same sample provided the 5 T cell receptor beta chains below, sequenced in a study of neurological immune-mediated disorders. A single record per CDR3 protein comes from TCRdb applying MiXCR to the 5' RACE reads. Of about 21,000 distinct CDR3 sequences in the sample, around 6.2% are singletons; the top ten hold 45%. The sample taken for sequencing was CD8+ T cells from blood. All receptors come from a man aged 18 to 29 in good health.

This chain links TRBV19 with TRBJ2-7; TRBD1 agrees at 7 bases. The CDR3 loop spans 14 amino acids. Trimming took 5 bases from V and 7 from J; bases not matched to a gene: 11. The germline V gene encodes CDR1 LNHDA and CDR2 SQIVND (reference sequence). The CDR3 spells CASSSGTALSEQYF. The CDR3 DNA sequence: TGTGCCAGTAGTTCCGGGACAGCTTTAAGTGAGCAGTACTTC.

Ten or more counts support this clonotype. The V gene is TRBV12-3 or TRBV12-4, the J gene TRBJ1-4, with D unclear. The CDR3 is 15 amino acids. V lost 3 bases and J 4 bases, leaving 12 bases between the germline ends. The CDR3: CASSFSRQFNEKLFF. CDR3 nucleotides: TGTGCCAGCAGTTTTTCGAGGCAGTTTAATGAAAAACTGTTTTTT.

This clonotype was detected ten times or more. V usage is TRBV15 and J usage is TRBJ1-2, with 7 bases matching TRBD1. CDR1 and CDR2 (germline): LNHNV, YYDKDF (reference sequence). Unmatched junction bases numbered 13, after V lost 3 bases and J lost 3 bases. The CDR3 runs to 17 residues. This CDR3 reads CATSSDRAGMGDYGYTF. The CDR3 nucleotides are TGTGCCACCAGCAGTGACAGGGCAGGGATGGGAGACTATGGCTACACCTTC. The complete variable domain, with remaining parts taken from reference TRBV15 and TRBJ1-2, reads DAMVIQNPRYQVTQFGKPVTLSCSQTLNHNVMYWYQQKSSQAPKLLFHYYDKDFNNEADTPDNFQSRRPNTSFCFLDIRSPGLGDTAMYLCATSSDRAGMGDYGYTFGSGTRLTVV.

This clonotype was recorded at least ten times. The chain carries TRBV7-2 and TRBJ1-1; D gene unclear. The CDR3 extends over 12 amino acids. The germline V gene encodes CDR1 SGHTA and CDR2 FQGNSA. The V end was cut by 3 bases, the J end by 11 bases, with 13 bases between. DNA of the CDR3: TGTGCCAGCAGCTTGGAGGGTCCAAACGCTTTCTTT. This translates into CASSLEGPNAFF.

This clonotype was seen many times. The V and J genes are TRBV20-1 and TRBJ1-2; TRBD1 matches at 8 bases. The CDR3 loop spans 15 amino acids. The germline V gene has CDR1 DFQATT and CDR2 SNEGSKA (reference sequence). V shed 0 bases, J shed 4 bases, and the junction held 7 bases outside the gene matches. CDR3 nucleotides: TGCAGTGCTAGAGATACAGGGGGGGTTTCCTATGGCTACACCTTC. Residues: CSARDTGGVSYGYTF.